This T cell receptor beta chain was obtained from a study of response to subunit inactivated influenza vaccine. This clonotype was recorded at least ten times. Its target is not known. MiXCR, run by TCRdb on the RT-PCR reads, gives a single entry per CDR3 protein. Of around 570,000 distinct CDR3 sequences detected, around 8% appear once; the ten largest clones hold 10% to 15%. V dropped 1 base and J dropped 4; count of bases not matched to a gene: 14. The germline CDR1 and CDR2 sequences are SGHAT and FQNNGV. The CDR3 is made up of 18 amino acids. Study-wide findings and caveats: Few new T cells, the authors suggested, are recruited by each seasonal influenza vaccination.

The source is a man aged 50-75 years who received an inactivated influenza vaccine. The sequencing here drew on PBMCs from blood, taken around 25 months after vaccination. V gene TRBV11-2 combines with J gene TRBJ2-7; TRBD1 matches 9 bases. Here the CDR3 DNA reads TGTGCCAGCAGCTTAGTTGGGACAGGGTCCACTTTTGATTACGAGCAGTACTTC. It specifies CASSLVGTGSTFDYEQYF.